This entry features one T cell receptor (beta chain) sequence. The data belong to a study of blood T cell repertoires in COVID-19. Study-wide background: Spain, Italy and the United States supplied samples that represented acute and convalescent COVID-19. The analysed material was cDNA or gDNA that came from T cells, B-cell-depleted T cells, or PBMCs.

As originally analysed: Amplification with reference gene primers provided the estimates of nucleated cell counts. The repertoire was sequenced with immunoSEQ multiplex PCR; TCRdb's copy has only in-frame clones and lacks some. V and J calls and clone size follow that table, whereas D and trimming were derived from the DNA. The table has about 180,000 clones, over 80% seen once; the top ten hold roughly 2.8%. This TCR was sampled from a woman aged 60-70 years with acute or convalescent COVID-19. The sample taken for sequencing was peripheral blood.

The chain's CDR3 is CASSEDYRELFF. CDR3 sequence (DNA): TGTGCCAGCAGTGAAGACTACCGGGAACTGTTTTTT. The chain is built from TRBV25-1 and TRBJ1-4; D remains unclear. Germline CDR1 and CDR2: MGHDK and SYGVNS. This CDR3 is 12 amino acids long. V dropped 2 bases and J dropped 12 bases, with 10 bases sitting between them.